Listed here are 2 T cell receptor beta chains from one sample, sequenced in a study of glioma-infiltrating T cells. Amplification of TCR alpha and beta CDR3 regions from RNA used iRepertoire nested multiplex PCR. MiXCR was run by TCRdb on the multiplex PCR reads, yielding one entry per CDR3 protein. The sample yields around 180,000 distinct CDR3 sequences, around 45% seen once. Material for sequencing was glioma tissue, nonneoplastic brain tissue, or PBMCs (not recorded which). All receptors come from a human donor with low-grade glioma or glioblastoma, undergoing nonglioma brain surgery, or in good health (not recorded which).

This rearrangement joins TRBV18 to TRBJ2-7; D gene ambiguous. The germline V and J ends were trimmed by 8 bases and 0 bases, with 14 bases remaining between them. CDR1 KGHSH and CDR2 LQKENI come from the germline V gene. CDR3 size: 14 residues. Here the CDR3 DNA reads TGTGCCAGCCAGGCGTTGTCGGACTCCTACGAGCAGTACTTC. It yields the protein CASQALSDSYEQYF.

The chain combines TRBV29-1 with TRBJ2-4; D not resolved. Germline V gives CDR1 SQVTM, CDR2 ANQGSEA. V lost 4 bases and J 3 bases, leaving 7 bases between the germline ends. The CDR3 totals 12 residues. This chain's CDR3 is CSVVLVKNIQYF. In DNA, the CDR3 is TGCAGCGTTGTGTTAGTCAAAAACATTCAGTACTTC.